The clone carrying this T cell receptor beta chain was detected ten times or more. Its specificity is not known. The CDR3 length is 13 residues. Trimming took 2 bases from V and 6 from J, leaving 9 bases between them. CDR1 and CDR2 (germline): SGHRS, YFSETQ. Patients picked for sequencing had shown CD8+CD57+ cell expansion detected by flow cytometry. This record comes from a study of CD8+CD57+ T cells in acquired aplastic anemia. Study information: The study obtained an average of 3.2 ug of DNA from sorted CD4+ and CD8+ cells.

According to the study, genomic DNA was the template for TCR beta VDJ and CDR3 profiling. Via MiXCR, TCRdb re-called the reads, giving one row per CDR3 protein. Of roughly 150,000 distinct CDR3 sequences in the sample, more than 45% are singletons; the top ten hold approximately 2.8%. General study findings and limits: Patients and controls shared some 30 CD8+ CDR3 sequences.

The chain is built from TRBV5-1 and TRBJ2-1, with no clear D. What was sequenced was sorted CD4+, CD8+, or CD8+CD57+ T cells (not recorded which) from PBMCs. This clonotype was sampled from a human donor with aplastic anemia. The CDR3 DNA sequence: TGCGCCAGCAGCTTAATTTGGGGCAATGAGCAGTTCTTC. The encoded protein is CASSLIWGNEQFF. The whole variable domain, filled in from reference TRBV5-1 and TRBJ2-1, reads KAGVTQTPRYLIKTRGQQVTLSCSPISGHRSVSWYQQTPGQGLQFLFEYFSETQRNKGNFPGRFSGRQFSNSRSEMNVSTLELGDSALYLCASSLIWGNEQFFGPGTRLTVL.